This T cell receptor (beta chain) was profiled in a study of blood T cell repertoires in COVID-19. As for the study in general: Material from acute and convalescent COVID-19 was sourced from the United States, Italy and Spain. PBMCs, B-cell-depleted T cells, or T cells provided the cDNA or gDNA that made up the material.

Per the original data handling: Researchers report that nucleated cell counts were estimated from reference gene primer amplification. TCRdb's copy holds only in-frame clones and misses some; the assay was immunoSEQ multiplex PCR. For V, J and clone size, that table is used; D and trimming come from the DNA. The table includes roughly 180,000 clones, about 85% detected once. Donors of Cohort 3 who recovered were those that had two negative PCRs, clearance, or symptom resolution. V was pared by 1 base and J by 2 bases, with 2 bases of the junction left unmatched. Germline V gene data show CDR1 as GTSNPN and CDR2 as SVGIG (reference sequence). CDR3 length: 13 residues. This clone was seen a few times.

The J gene is TRBJ2-7, the V gene TRBV30, with TRBD2 identical over 7 bases. The receptor was derived from a man aged 40-49 years who had recovered from COVID-19. The specimen was PBMCs or T cells enriched from blood (not recorded which). The CDR3 loop reads CAWSAGTTYEQYF. The CDR3 DNA reads TGTGCCTGGAGTGCCGGGACTACCTACGAGCAGTACTTC.